The 15 T cell receptor beta chains below were found in one sample sequenced in a study of blood T cell repertoires in COVID-19. Sequencing was performed with immunoSEQ multiplex PCR; in TCRdb, only in-frame clones are kept and a portion is missing. The sample lists 70,000 or so clones, roughly 79% occurring once. Sequenced material: peripheral blood. The origin of the receptors is a man in his 70s with acute or convalescent COVID-19.

The chain combines TRBV6-5 with TRBJ2-7; tentatively, D is TRBD1 (5 bases). The CDR3 runs 14 residues. Germline assignment: CDR1 MNHEY and CDR2 SVGAGI. V was clipped by 8 bases and J by 2 bases, with 16 bases between them. DNA of the CDR3: TGTGCCAGCGAGACAGATTCTTCCACCTACGAGCAGTACTTC. Protein sequence: CASETDSSTYEQYF.

V and J are TRBV7-2 and TRBJ1-5, with 7 positions matching TRBD1. Germline V lookup: CDR1 SGHTA, CDR2 FQGNSA. This CDR3 region has 17 residues. With 6 bases clipped from V and 0 bases from J, the junction kept 11 bases outside the gene matches. The CDR3 spells CASSYIPGQYSNQPQHF. The CDR3 nucleotides are TGTGCCAGCAGTTATATTCCGGGACAGTATAGCAATCAGCCCCAGCATTTT.

V is TRBV28 and J is TRBJ1-2, with D unresolved. The V end was cut by 3 bases, the J end by 1 base, with 15 bases between. The CDR3 runs 16 residues. The germline gives CDR1 MDHEN, CDR2 SYDVKM. CDR3 DNA: TGTGCCAGCAGTTTGGCCGCGGGAGCGGATAACTATGGCTACACCTTC. Protein product: CASSLAAGADNYGYTF.

The chain couples TRBV4-3 to TRBJ2-5; tentatively, D is TRBD1 (6 bases). Germline CDR1 LGHNA, CDR2 YSLEER. Trimming stripped 2 bases from V and 5 bases from J, with 9 bases between. The CDR3 is 13 amino acids. The CDR3: CASSQTGLETQYF. The CDR3 nucleotides are TGCGCCAGCAGCCAAACAGGGTTGGAGACCCAGTACTTC.

In its sample, this clone was seen a few times. The V call is TRBV5-4, the J call TRBJ1-5; D uncertain. V shed 4 bases and J shed 1 base, with 6 bases lying between them. The CDR3 loop spans 13 amino acids. The germline gives CDR1 SGHNT, CDR2 YYREEE (reference sequence). The CDR3 is CASSLNSNQPQHF. The CDR3 DNA reads as TGTGCCAGCAGCCTAAACAGCAATCAGCCCCAGCATTTT.

The rearrangement uses TRBV15 and TRBJ2-7, with a tentative D call TRBD2 (5 bases). The CDR3 is 15 amino acids. V lost 2 bases and J 1 base, leaving 12 bases between the germline ends. Germline CDR1 and CDR2: LNHNV and YYDKDF (reference sequence). This CDR3 reads CATSRSRASSYEQYF. DNA of the CDR3: TGTGCCACCAGCAGATCGAGGGCCTCGTCCTACGAGCAGTACTTC. Full variable domain (outside the CDR3, taken from reference TRBV15 and TRBJ2-7): DAMVIQNPRYQVTQFGKPVTLSCSQTLNHNVMYWYQQKSSQAPKLLFHYYDKDFNNEADTPDNFQSRRPNTSFCFLDIRSPGLGDTAMYLCATSRSRASSYEQYFGPGTRLTVT.

The chain carries TRBV4-2 and TRBJ1-5; TRBD1 matches at 9 bases. J was trimmed by 1 base and V by 5 bases; bases with no gene match: 9. The CDR3 covers 17 residues. Looked up from germline, CDR1 is LGHNA and CDR2 is YNFKEQ. In nucleotides, the CDR3 is TGTGCCAGCAGCTCCTTCGGGACAGGGAGAAGCAATCAGCCCCAGCATTTT. Protein product: CASSSFGTGRSNQPQHF.

This sequence joins TRBV28 and TRBJ1-6; D not certain. Germline V gene data show CDR1 as MDHEN and CDR2 as SYDVKM. The CDR3 contains 15 residues. The ends were cut back, 3 bases at V and 4 bases at J, with 10 bases in the middle. The CDR3 nucleotides read TGTGCCAGCAGTTTCGCGGCTGGGTATAATTCACCCCTCCACTTT. The encoded protein is CASSFAAGYNSPLHF.

The chain has TRBV14 and TRBJ1-1; D gene unclear. CDR1 SGHDN and CDR2 FVKESK come from the germline V gene. This CDR3 contains 15 residues. V lost 4 bases to trimming and J lost 2 bases, with 14 bases between them. The CDR3, as DNA: TGTGCCAGCAGCCGGAGAGGGTCCGGTAACACTGAAGCTTTCTTT. Its protein is CASSRRGSGNTEAFF.

V usage is TRBV27 and J usage is TRBJ1-1; 7 bases agree with TRBD1. J gave up 1 base and V 6 bases, and 5 bases lay outside the gene matches. The germline V gene encodes CDR1 MNHEY and CDR2 SMNVEV (reference sequence). This CDR3 is 14 amino acids long. CDR3 in amino acids: CASSPGTANTEAFF. CDR3 DNA: TGTGCCAGCAGCCCCGGGACAGCGAACACTGAAGCTTTCTTT.

The V call is TRBV18, the J call TRBJ2-7; D remains unclear. Trimming shortened V by 2 bases and J by 0 bases, and 14 bases separated the two germline ends. The germline CDR1 and CDR2 sequences are KGHSH and LQKENI. The CDR3 covers 16 residues. The CDR3 spells CASSPDDFASSYEQYF. CDR3 sequence (DNA): TGTGCCAGCTCACCAGATGACTTCGCCAGCTCCTACGAGCAGTACTTC.

This chain links TRBV5-1 with TRBJ2-1; 9 bases map to TRBD2. The germline V gene encodes CDR1 SGHRS and CDR2 YFSETQ. The junction had 14 bases not matched to a gene; V was cut back by 6 bases and J by 10 bases. The CDR3 is 15 amino acids. This CDR3 is CASTLLAGGPGEQFF. As DNA, the CDR3 is TGCGCCAGCACGCTTTTGGCGGGAGGGCCGGGAGAGCAGTTCTTC.

This chain uses TRBV19 with TRBJ2-3, with D perhaps matching TRBD1 (7 bases). Trimming removed 6 bases from V and 0 bases from J, with 10 bases in between. CDR3 length: 14 amino acids. In germline, CDR1 is LNHDA, CDR2 SQIVND (reference sequence). The CDR3 DNA is TGTGCCAGTAGCGGGGGACAGAGCACAGATACGCAGTATTTT. Its protein product is CASSGGQSTDTQYF.

The CDR3 DNA reads as TGTGCCAGCAACGTCAGAACATTCCGCTCCTACGAGCAGTACTTC. This translates into CASNVRTFRSYEQYF. The gene calls are TRBV28 and TRBJ2-7, with D hard to call. With 7 bases removed from V and 0 bases from J, the gap between germline ends came to 16 bases. The CDR3 contains 15 residues. Germline CDR1 MDHEN, CDR2 SYDVKM.

The gene calls are TRBV7-2 and TRBJ1-2, with D tentatively TRBD1 (5 bases). Trimming cost V 1 base and J 2 bases, with 17 bases left between them. CDR1 SGHTA and CDR2 FQGNSA come from the germline V gene. This CDR3 has 17 amino acids. CDR3 DNA: TGTGCCAGCAGCTTAGGACCCCCACAGGCGGGGAACTATGGCTACACCTTC. It yields the protein CASSLGPPQAGNYGYTF.